The clone carrying this T cell receptor beta chain was counted many times. Since all of the isolated RNA was reverse transcribed, expressed TCRB transcripts were what got sequenced. Clones were read by immunoSEQ multiplex PCR, and TCRdb kept only the in-frame ones, dropping some. The table has 250,000 to 350,000 clones, 14% seen once. The data were taken from a study of beta chain features in type 1 diabetes. For the study at large: Researchers looked at 85 million to 110 million sorted cells across all samples.

This CDR3 has 14 amino acids. V was clipped by 0 bases and J by 2 bases, with 7 bases between them. Germline V gives CDR1 ENHRY, CDR2 SYGVKD. The sample comprised central memory CD4+ T cells from blood. This receptor was identified in a man aged 25 to 45 in good health. V and J are TRBV10-3 and TRBJ2-5; D remains unclear. The CDR3 nucleotides read TGTGCCATCAGTGAGTCGATGTCTCAAGAGACCCAGTACTTC. It codes for CAISESMSQETQYF.